A selection of T cell receptor beta chains follows, all from one sample in a study of T-cell reconstitution after alpha-beta-depleted transplantation in children. TCRdb itself ran the PCR reads through MiXCR, one entry per CDR3 protein. This sample yields roughly 220,000 distinct CDR3 sequences, of which around 9.2% are seen a single time; approximately 40% belongs to the top ten. The sequences come from PBMCs, mostly from graft donor cells, collected 360 days after TCRalphabeta/CD19-depleted stem cell transplant. The receptors were gathered from a male patient between 2 and 9 years old who had a stem cell transplant for acute myeloid leukemia, so the T cells may come from the graft donor. CDR3s include the opening cysteine and the closing phenylalanine or tryptophan. The order of the fields is clone size, J gene, V gene, D gene, CDR3 DNA, CDR3 protein. D genes are given only for firm matches. Clone size appears in some rows only: once, few, many, or a class for an expanded clone.

few,TRBJ1-1,TRBV12-3/TRBV12-4,-,TGTGCCAGCAGTTTTATGAGGAACACTGAAGCTTTCTTT,CASSFMRNTEAFF
few,TRBJ2-1,TRBV29-1,TRBD2,TGCAGCGTTGAAGGCGGGGGGATCTCCTACAATGAGCAGTTCTTC,CSVEGGGISYNEQFF
-,TRBJ2-3,TRBV7-2,TRBD2,TGTGCCAGCAGCTTATCTAGCGGGGTCGTTGGTACGCAGTATTTT,CASSLSSGVVGTQYF
many,TRBJ2-2,TRBV10-3,TRBD2,TGTGCCACCGCGACGGGGGGAAACACCGGGGAGCTGTTTTTT,CATATGGNTGELFF
few,TRBJ1-1,TRBV19,-,TGTGCCAGTAGTCGCGGGAACACTGAAGCTTTCTTT,CASSRGNTEAFF
few,TRBJ1-2,TRBV7-2,-,TGTGCCAGCAGCTTAGGGGGGATCTACTATGGCTACACCTTC,CASSLGGIYYGYTF
few,TRBJ2-2,TRBV20-1,-,TGCAGTGCTAGTAACGGGAGAATTACCTCCACCGGGGAGCTGTTTTTT,CSASNGRITSTGELFF
few,TRBJ1-2,TRBV12-3/TRBV12-4,-,TGTGCCAGCAGCCTGGTGGCCAGGGGCAACTATGGCTACACCTTC,CASSLVARGNYGYTF
-,TRBJ2-7,TRBV7-9,-,TGTGCCAGCAGCTCGCAAAAGGACACAACCTACGAGCAGTACTTC,CASSSQKDTTYEQYF
many,TRBJ2-1,TRBV15,-,TGTGCCACCAGCAGAGGGGCGGGCAGCTCCTACAATGAGCAGTTCTTC,CATSRGAGSSYNEQFF
-,TRBJ2-1,TRBV10-3,-,TGTGCCATACAACTAGGACGGCACAATGAGCAGTTCTTC,CAIQLGRHNEQFF
few,TRBJ1-1,TRBV4-1,-,TGCGCCAGCAGCCAAGGGGTGGGCGTGAACACTGAAGCTTTCTTT,CASSQGVGVNTEAFF
few,TRBJ2-2,TRBV6-1,TRBD2,TGTGCCAGCAGAAGACTAGCCCCCGGGGAGCTGTTTTTT,CASRRLAPGELFF
many,TRBJ2-3,TRBV12-3/TRBV12-4,-,TGTGCCAGCAGTCGAAGGGAAGACACAGATACGCAGTATTTT,CASSRREDTDTQYF